Listed below are T cell receptor beta chains from one sample, sequenced in a study of cytomegalovirus exposure and HLA in healthy donors. The table came from immunoSEQ multiplex PCR; TCRdb's copy has only in-frame clones and leaves some out. The sample shows 150,000 to 200,000 clones, around 62% of them seen only once. Input material: PBMCs. Receptors were obtained from a man aged 35 to 55 in good health and CMV-seronegative. Both conserved end residues are part of each CDR3. A D gene is named only where the DNA matches it firmly. Expanded clones are given a class, and other clones once, few, many or no size at all.

j_call	clone_size	d_call	v_call	cdr3_aa	cdr3_nt
TRBJ2-7	.	.	TRBV5-1	CASSLNTNYEQYF	TGCGCCAGCAGCTTGAACACCAACTACGAGCAGTACTTC
TRBJ1-1	.	.	TRBV9	CASSVDPDTPFNTEAFF	TGTGCCAGCAGCGTAGATCCGGACACTCCTTTTAACACTGAAGCCTTCTTT
TRBJ1-2	.	TRBD1	TRBV7-9	CSSSPGTDYGYTF	TGTTCCAGCAGCCCAGGGACAGACTATGGCTACACCTTC
TRBJ2-1	.	.	TRBV30	CAWTRGNEQFF	TGTGCCTGGACAAGGGGGAATGAGCAGTTCTTC
TRBJ2-2	.	.	TRBV29-1	CSVDGRNTGELFF	TGCAGCGTTGACGGGAGGAACACCGGGGAGCTGTTTTTT
TRBJ2-4	.	TRBD2	TRBV4-1	CASSQSWGGRGVRTIQYF	TGCGCCAGCAGCCAATCGTGGGGGGGACGGGGAGTTAGGACCATTCAGTACTTC
TRBJ2-1	.	.	TRBV6-1	CASSVGGDNEQFF	TGTGCCAGCAGTGTGGGGGGAGACAATGAGCAGTTCTTC
TRBJ1-2	once	TRBD1	TRBV19	CASIGTAGTYGYTF	TGTGCCAGTATCGGGACAGCGGGCACCTATGGCTACACCTTC
TRBJ2-3	few	TRBD2	TRBV12-5	CASGLVITSGSWTDTQYF	TGTGCTAGTGGTTTGGTAATCACTAGCGGGAGTTGGACAGATACGCAGTATTTT
TRBJ2-3	.	TRBD2	TRBV11-2	CASSPRGGTDTQYF	TGTGCCAGCAGCCCCCGGGGGGGCACAGATACGCAGTATTTT